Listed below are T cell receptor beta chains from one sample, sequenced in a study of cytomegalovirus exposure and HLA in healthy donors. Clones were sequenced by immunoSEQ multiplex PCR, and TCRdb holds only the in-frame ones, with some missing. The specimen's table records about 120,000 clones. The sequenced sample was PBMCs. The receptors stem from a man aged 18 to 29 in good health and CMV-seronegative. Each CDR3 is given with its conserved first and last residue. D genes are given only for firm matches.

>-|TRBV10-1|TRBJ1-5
CASSPSLNQPQHF
TGCGCCAGCAGCCCGTCTCTCAATCAGCCCCAGCATTTT
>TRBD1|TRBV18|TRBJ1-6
CASSPTGDSYNSPLHF
TGTGCCAGCTCACCAACAGGGGACTCCTATAATTCACCCCTCCACTTT
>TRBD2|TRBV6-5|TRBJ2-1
CASSLTSGPYNEQFF
TGTGCCAGCAGCTTGACTAGCGGTCCTTACAATGAGCAGTTCTTC
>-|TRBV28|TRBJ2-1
CASSWVGTAPYNEQFF
TGTGCCAGCAGTTGGGTCGGGACTGCTCCCTACAATGAGCAGTTCTTC
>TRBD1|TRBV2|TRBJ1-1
CASSYTGGSAEAFF
TGTGCCAGCAGTTACACAGGGGGCTCAGCTGAAGCTTTCTTT
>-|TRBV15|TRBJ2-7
CATSREYMFGGAISYEQYF
TGTGCCACCAGCAGAGAATATATGTTTGGGGGGGCGATTTCCTACGAGCAGTACTTC
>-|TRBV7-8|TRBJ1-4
CASSLLEEKLFF
TGTGCCAGCAGCTTACTCGAGGAAAAACTGTTTTTT
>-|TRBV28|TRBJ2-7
CASSLVAGTYEQYF
TGTGCCAGCAGTTTGGTTGCCGGGACCTACGAGCAGTACTTC
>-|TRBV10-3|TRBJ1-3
CAISETLARMGNTIYF
TGTGCCATCAGTGAGACATTAGCACGCATGGGAAACACCATATATTTT
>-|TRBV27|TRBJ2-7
CASSPIGVDYYEQYF
TGTGCCAGCAGTCCAATCGGGGTAGATTACTACGAGCAGTACTTC
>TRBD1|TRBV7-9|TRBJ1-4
CASSSTGGDEKLFF
TGTGCCAGCAGCTCAACAGGGGGGGACGAAAAACTGTTTTTT
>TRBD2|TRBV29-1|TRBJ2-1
CSASGLAARAYNEQFF
TGCAGCGCTTCGGGACTAGCGGCAAGGGCCTACAATGAGCAGTTCTTC
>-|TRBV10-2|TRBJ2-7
CASSASYEQYF
TGCGCCAGCAGCGCTAGCTACGAGCAGTACTTC
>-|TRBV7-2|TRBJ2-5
CASSLAHVKETQYF
TGTGCCAGCAGCTTAGCACATGTCAAAGAGACCCAGTACTTC
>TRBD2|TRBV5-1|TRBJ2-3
CASRTGTSGSTSTDTQYF
TGCGCCAGCAGAACCGGGACTAGCGGGAGTACTAGCACAGATACGCAGTATTTT
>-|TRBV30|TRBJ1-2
CAWSPSNYGYTF
TGTGCCTGGAGTCCGAGTAACTATGGCTACACCTTC
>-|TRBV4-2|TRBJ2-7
CASSQDRGYEQYF
TGTGCCAGCAGCCAAGATCGAGGGTACGAGCAGTACTTC
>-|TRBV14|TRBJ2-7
CASSPRDFLYEQYF
TGTGCCAGCAGCCCTCGAGACTTCCTCTACGAGCAGTACTTC
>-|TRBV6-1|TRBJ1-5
CASSDVALRGNQPQHF
TGTGCCAGCAGTGACGTGGCACTCAGGGGCAATCAGCCCCAGCATTTT
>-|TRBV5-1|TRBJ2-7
CASSLIPPTQQYF
TGCGCCAGCAGCTTGATCCCTCCTACGCAGCAGTACTTC